Listed below are T cell receptor beta chains from one sample, sequenced in a study of T cell changes during pregnancy in multiple sclerosis. Some clones are missing from TCRdb's copy, which holds only in-frame ones; the method was immunoSEQ multiplex PCR. The sample carries about 51,000 clones, 93% recorded once. Sequenced material: peripheral blood, taken in the second trimester of pregnancy. These receptors originate from a female donor with multiple sclerosis, enrolled in a pregnancy study. Each CDR3 is given with its conserved first and last residue. D genes are given only for firm matches. Expanded clones are given a class, and other clones once, few, many or no size at all.

CDR3 length,V gene,clone size,D gene,J gene,CDR3 DNA,CDR3 protein
16,TRBV11-2,NA,NA,TRBJ2-2,TGTGCCAGCAGCTTAGTCGCTAGCGCGAACACCGGGGAGCTGTTTTTT,CASSLVASANTGELFF
16,TRBV7-6,NA,TRBD2,TRBJ2-7,TGTGCCAGCAGCTCTCGACTAGCGGGAGAGACTTACGAGCAGTACTTC,CASSSRLAGETYEQYF
15,TRBV6-5,NA,TRBD2,TRBJ2-2,TGTGCCAGCAGTCCCCGGCCTAGCGGGAGTGGGGAGCTGTTTTTT,CASSPRPSGSGELFF
11,TRBV30,NA,NA,TRBJ1-1,TGTGCCTGGGGGGGAGGCCGAGAAGCTTTCTTT,CAWGGGREAFF
16,TRBV9,once,TRBD2,TRBJ2-3,TGTGCCAGCAGCGAGGGTAGCGGGACCCTCACAGATACGCAGTATTTT,CASSEGSGTLTDTQYF
15,TRBV5-4,NA,TRBD1,TRBJ2-4,TGTGCCAGCAGCTTGGCGAGGGGGCAACAAAACATTCAGTACTTC,CASSLARGQQNIQYF
15,TRBV5-1,once,NA,TRBJ2-7,TGCGCCAGCAGCTTGGAGGAGGGTCGGTCCTACGAGCAGTACTTC,CASSLEEGRSYEQYF
14,TRBV11-3,once,TRBD1,TRBJ2-7,TGTGCCAGCAGCTGGACAGGGAGCCCCTACGAGCAGTACTTC,CASSWTGSPYEQYF
18,TRBV11-1,NA,NA,TRBJ2-1,TGTGCCAGCAGCCTACCTAGACTAGGAGGAGGGCCCTACAATGAGCAGTTCTTC,CASSLPRLGGGPYNEQFF
14,TRBV18,NA,NA,TRBJ2-7,TGTGCCAGCTCACCGGGGCGGGGTAGCTACGAGCAGTACTTC,CASSPGRGSYEQYF
14,TRBV7-2,NA,NA,TRBJ2-7,TGTGCCAGCAGCCGGGACTCCTCGGCCTACGAGCAGTACTTC,CASSRDSSAYEQYF
14,TRBV27,NA,TRBD1,TRBJ2-3,TGTGCCAGCAGGAGGGGGCAGAGCACAGATACGCAGTATTTT,CASRRGQSTDTQYF
15,TRBV21-1,NA,NA,TRBJ1-2,TGTGCCAGCAGCAAAGAGTTAGCCACTAACTATGGCTACACCTTC,CASSKELATNYGYTF
15,TRBV28,once,TRBD2,TRBJ2-1,TGTGCCAGTGACGATAGCGGGCTAACCTACAATGAGCAGTTCTTC,CASDDSGLTYNEQFF
14,TRBV9,NA,NA,TRBJ2-2,TGTGCCAGCAGCGTAGTGACGGAGACCGGGGAGCTGTTTTTT,CASSVVTETGELFF
16,TRBV4-2,NA,TRBD2,TRBJ2-1,TGTGCCAGCAGCCAGACCACTAGCGGGAGGAACAATGAGCAGTTCTTC,CASSQTTSGRNNEQFF
13,TRBV7-3,NA,NA,TRBJ2-2,NA,CASSSGNTGELFF
15,TRBV6-1,NA,NA,TRBJ1-1,TGTGCCAGCAGTGAATACGCAGGCGTTGGAACTGAAGCTTTCTTT,CASSEYAGVGTEAFF
13,TRBV9,NA,NA,TRBJ2-3,TGTGCCAGCAGCCTAACGTATAGCGATACGCAGTATTTT,CASSLTYSDTQYF
16,TRBV6-5,once,TRBD1,TRBJ2-1,TGTGCCAGCAGTTACTTCACCGGGACAGGGAACAATGAGCAGTTCTTC,CASSYFTGTGNNEQFF
13,TRBV9,few,TRBD1,TRBJ1-1,TGTGCCAGCAGCTTACGACAGGGGCATGAAGCTTTCTTT,CASSLRQGHEAFF
13,TRBV19,NA,NA,TRBJ1-2,TGTGCCAGTAGTAGTCAGGTACACTATGGCTACACCTTC,CASSSQVHYGYTF
15,TRBV5-6,NA,TRBD1,TRBJ1-5,TGTGCCAGCAGCACACAGGGGGTTGGCAATCAGCCCCAGCATTTT,CASSTQGVGNQPQHF
15,TRBV4-3,NA,NA,TRBJ2-7,TGCGCCAGCAGCCGAATGACCGGGGGACGATACGAGCAGTACTTC,CASSRMTGGRYEQYF
13,TRBV13,NA,NA,TRBJ1-2,TGTGCCAGCAGCTCTCGCAGGGGTAATGGCTACACCTTC,CASSSRRGNGYTF
15,TRBV5-1,NA,TRBD1,TRBJ2-3,TGCGCCAGCAGCTATACAGGGGTGGTCACAGATACGCAGTATTTT,CASSYTGVVTDTQYF
16,TRBV27,NA,TRBD1,TRBJ2-2,TGTGCCAGCACCAGAGGGGACAGGGCGAACACCGGGGAGCTGTTTTTT,CASTRGDRANTGELFF
13,TRBV4-2,NA,NA,TRBJ2-5,TGTGCCAGCAGCCCCAGCCTAGAAGAGACCCAGTACTTC,CASSPSLEETQYF
13,TRBV30,NA,NA,TRBJ2-3,TGTGCCTGGACCACGCGGGTGGGCGACACGCAGTATTTT,CAWTTRVGDTQYF
14,TRBV11-3,NA,NA,TRBJ1-1,TGTGCCAGCAGGTCACCAGGAGGGCGGACTGAAGCTTTCTTT,CASRSPGGRTEAFF
17,TRBV7-8,NA,NA,TRBJ1-1,TGTGCCAGCAGCTTAATTCGGGGGTTAGCCTTCGGCACTGAAGCTTTCTTT,CASSLIRGLAFGTEAFF
15,TRBV21-1,once,NA,TRBJ2-5,TGTGCCAGCAGCAAAGTCAGGACTAGTCAAGAGACCCAGTACTTC,CASSKVRTSQETQYF
12,TRBV9,NA,NA,TRBJ2-1,TGTGCCAGCAGCGCGTACTGGAATGAGCAGTTCTTC,CASSAYWNEQFF
15,TRBV19,NA,TRBD1,TRBJ1-5,TGTGCCAGTAGTCGACAGGGGGCGAGGGATCAGCCCCAGCATTTT,CASSRQGARDQPQHF
13,TRBV6-6,NA,NA,TRBJ2-1,TGTGCCAGCAGTCCCCTAGAGTACAATGAGCAGTTCTTC,CASSPLEYNEQFF
11,TRBV5-1,NA,NA,TRBJ2-7,TGCGCCAGCAGGGGTCAGGACGAGCAGTACTTC,CASRGQDEQYF
17,TRBV18,NA,NA,TRBJ1-4,TGTGCCAGCTCGCCAAGGGCAGGGTCGGCCCAGAATGAAAAACTGTTTTTT,CASSPRAGSAQNEKLFF
16,TRBV5-8,once,NA,TRBJ2-1,TGTGCCAGCAGTCAAGGGGACATCTTCTCCTACAATGAGCAGTTCTTC,CASSQGDIFSYNEQFF
11,TRBV20-1,NA,NA,TRBJ2-7,TGCAGTGCTGTACAGGTCTACGAGCAGTACTTC,CSAVQVYEQYF
16,TRBV19,NA,TRBD2,TRBJ2-1,TGTGCCAGTAGTATCGGAACGGGAGGCCCATACAATGAGCAGTTCTTC,CASSIGTGGPYNEQFF
15,TRBV28,NA,TRBD2,TRBJ2-1,TGTGCCAGCTGCCCCCTAGCGGGACTCTACAATGAGCAGTTCTTC,CASCPLAGLYNEQFF
13,TRBV7-2,NA,NA,TRBJ2-3,TGTGCCAGCGGCGGAACTCCGGGAGCTACGCAGTATTTT,CASGGTPGATQYF
15,TRBV5-4,NA,TRBD2,TRBJ2-3,TGTGCCAGCAGCGCAAGCGGGGGGAGCACAGATACGCAGTATTTT,CASSASGGSTDTQYF
14,TRBV7-9,NA,TRBD1,TRBJ1-2,TGTGCCAGCAGCTCGGGACAGGGGTTCTATGGCTACACCTTC,CASSSGQGFYGYTF
16,TRBV10-3,NA,TRBD2,TRBJ2-3,TGTGCCATCAGTGAGTCTACTAGCGGGGGAACAGATACGCAGTATTTT,CAISESTSGGTDTQYF
15,TRBV5-1,once,NA,TRBJ1-2,TGCGCCAGCAGCTTGGGTGGCAGGGAAGCCTATGGCTACACCTTC,CASSLGGREAYGYTF